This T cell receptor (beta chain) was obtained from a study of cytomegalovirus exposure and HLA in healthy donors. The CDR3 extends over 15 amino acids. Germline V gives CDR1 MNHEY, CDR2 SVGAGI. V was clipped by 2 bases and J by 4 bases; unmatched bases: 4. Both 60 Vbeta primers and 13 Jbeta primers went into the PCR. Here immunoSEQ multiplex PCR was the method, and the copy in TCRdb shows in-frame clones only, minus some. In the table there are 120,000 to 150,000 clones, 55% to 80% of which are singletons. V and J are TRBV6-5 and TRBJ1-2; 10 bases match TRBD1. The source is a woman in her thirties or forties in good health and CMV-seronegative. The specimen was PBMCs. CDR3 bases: TGTGCCAGCAGTTACGGGGACAGGGGAGGCTATGGCTACACCTTC. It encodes CASSYGDRGGYGYTF.